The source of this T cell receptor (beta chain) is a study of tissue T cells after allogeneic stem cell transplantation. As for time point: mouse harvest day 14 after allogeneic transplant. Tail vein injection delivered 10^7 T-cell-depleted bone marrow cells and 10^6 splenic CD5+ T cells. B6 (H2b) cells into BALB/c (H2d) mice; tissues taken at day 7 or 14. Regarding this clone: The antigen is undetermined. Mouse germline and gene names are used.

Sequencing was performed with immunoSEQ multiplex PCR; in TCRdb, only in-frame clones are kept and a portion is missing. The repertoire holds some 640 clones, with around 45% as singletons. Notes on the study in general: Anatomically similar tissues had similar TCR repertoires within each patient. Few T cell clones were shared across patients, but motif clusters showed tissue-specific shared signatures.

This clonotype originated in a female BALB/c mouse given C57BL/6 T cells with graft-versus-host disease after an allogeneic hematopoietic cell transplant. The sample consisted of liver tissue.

CDR3 DNA (partial): TGTGCCAGCATACAGGGGAACACAGAAGTCTTC. Protein product: CASIQGNTEVF. The full CDR3 is CASIQGNTEVFF. The chain combines TRBV26 with TRBJ1-1; tentative D call: TRBD1 (6 bases). Read coverage stops 1 residue before the CDR3 terminus; the germline J gene supplies the remainder. Trimming removed 7 bases at V and 1 base at J, with 7 bases between. The CDR3 sequence is 12 residues long. CDR1 and CDR2 (germline): KGHPV, FQNQEV (reference sequence).